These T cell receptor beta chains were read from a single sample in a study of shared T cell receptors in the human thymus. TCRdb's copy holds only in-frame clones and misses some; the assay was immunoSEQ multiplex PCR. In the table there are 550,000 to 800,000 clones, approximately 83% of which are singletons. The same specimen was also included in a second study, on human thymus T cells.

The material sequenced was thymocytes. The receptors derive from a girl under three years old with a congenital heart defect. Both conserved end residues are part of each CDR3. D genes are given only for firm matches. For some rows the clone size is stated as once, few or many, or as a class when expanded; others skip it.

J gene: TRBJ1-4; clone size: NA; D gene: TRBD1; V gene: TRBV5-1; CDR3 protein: CASSLSKTGTAGNEKLFF; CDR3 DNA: TGCGCCAGCAGCTTGTCTAAAACCGGGACAGCGGGCAATGAAAAACTGTTTTTT
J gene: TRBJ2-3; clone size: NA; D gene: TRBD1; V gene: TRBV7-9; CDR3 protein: CASSLACLSGTGCIDTQYF; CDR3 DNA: TGTGCCAGCAGCTTAGCATGCTTATCCGGGACAGGGTGCATAGATACGCAGTATTTT
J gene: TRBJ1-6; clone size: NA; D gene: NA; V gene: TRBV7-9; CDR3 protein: CASSLPGFDRPRISPLHF; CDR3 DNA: TGTGCCAGCAGCCTCCCTGGGTTTGACAGGCCGCGGATTTCACCCCTCCACTTT
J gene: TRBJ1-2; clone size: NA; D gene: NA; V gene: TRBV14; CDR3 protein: CASSQDIRGSYGYTF; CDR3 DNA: TGTGCCAGCAGCCAAGATATACGGGGATCCTATGGCTACACCTTC
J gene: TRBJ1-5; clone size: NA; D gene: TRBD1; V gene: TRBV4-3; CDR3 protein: CASSQEVGGVNQPQHF; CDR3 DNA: TGCGCCAGCAGCCAAGAAGTAGGGGGCGTCAATCAGCCCCAGCATTTT
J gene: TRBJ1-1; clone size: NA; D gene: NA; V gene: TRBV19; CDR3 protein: CASSTRRDRWNTEAFF; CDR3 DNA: TGTGCCAGTAGTACCAGACGAGACAGATGGAACACTGAAGCTTTCTTT
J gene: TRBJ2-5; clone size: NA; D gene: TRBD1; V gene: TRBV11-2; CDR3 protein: CASSLSPGQQYQETQYF; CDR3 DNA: TGTGCCAGCAGCCTCAGTCCGGGACAGCAGTACCAAGAGACCCAGTACTTC
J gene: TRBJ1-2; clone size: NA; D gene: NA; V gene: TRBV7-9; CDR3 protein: CASGGINYGYTF; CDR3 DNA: TGTGCCAGCGGGGGGATTAACTATGGCTACACCTTC
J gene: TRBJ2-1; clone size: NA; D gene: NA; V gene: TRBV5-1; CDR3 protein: CASLLREEEQFF; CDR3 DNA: TGCGCCAGCTTACTTCGTGAAGAGGAGCAGTTCTTC
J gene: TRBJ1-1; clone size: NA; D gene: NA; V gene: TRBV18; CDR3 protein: CASSARENTEAFF; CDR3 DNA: TGTGCCAGCTCAGCCCGGGAGAACACTGAAGCTTTCTTT
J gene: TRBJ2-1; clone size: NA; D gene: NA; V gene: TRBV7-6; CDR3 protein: CASSKGSGEQFF; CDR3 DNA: TGTGCCAGCTCAAAAGGAAGCGGTGAGCAGTTCTTC
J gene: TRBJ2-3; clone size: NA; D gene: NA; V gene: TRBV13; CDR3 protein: CASSFRNTQYF; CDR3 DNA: TGTGCCAGCAGCTTCAGGAATACGCAGTATTTT
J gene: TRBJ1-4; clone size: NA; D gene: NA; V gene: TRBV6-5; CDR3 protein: CASIRDTNEKLFF; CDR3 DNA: TGTGCCAGCATCCGGGACACCAATGAAAAACTGTTTTTT
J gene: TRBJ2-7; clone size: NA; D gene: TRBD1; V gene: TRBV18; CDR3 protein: CASSPGTDSYEQYF; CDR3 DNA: TGTGCCAGCTCACCGGGGACAGACTCCTACGAGCAGTACTTC
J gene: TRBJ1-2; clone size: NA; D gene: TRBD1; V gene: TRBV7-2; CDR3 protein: CASSTYGQESGYTF; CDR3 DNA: TGTGCCAGCAGCACATATGGACAGGAGTCTGGCTACACCTTC
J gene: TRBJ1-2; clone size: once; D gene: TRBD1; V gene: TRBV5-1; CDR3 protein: CASSLFTRQGDYGYTF; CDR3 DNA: TGCGCCAGCAGCTTGTTTACCCGACAGGGCGACTATGGCTACACCTTC
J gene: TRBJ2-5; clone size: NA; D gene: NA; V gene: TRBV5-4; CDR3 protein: CASSLGRGEETQYF; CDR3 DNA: TGTGCCAGCAGCTTGGGCAGGGGGGAAGAGACCCAGTACTTC
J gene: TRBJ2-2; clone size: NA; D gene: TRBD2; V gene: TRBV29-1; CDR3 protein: CSGTSGVRELFF; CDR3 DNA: TGCAGCGGGACTAGCGGGGTTAGGGAGCTGTTTTTT
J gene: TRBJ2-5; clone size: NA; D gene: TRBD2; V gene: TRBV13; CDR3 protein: CASSLRPAGWEETQYF; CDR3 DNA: TGTGCCAGCAGCTTAAGGCCAGCGGGGTGGGAAGAGACCCAGTACTTC
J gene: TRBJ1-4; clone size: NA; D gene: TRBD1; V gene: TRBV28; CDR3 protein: CASSSGTQGPNEKLFF; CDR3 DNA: TGTGCCAGCAGTTCCGGAACACAGGGGCCCAATGAAAAACTGTTTTTT
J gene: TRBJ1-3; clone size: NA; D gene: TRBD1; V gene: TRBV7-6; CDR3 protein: CASSLWGTGRSGNTIYF; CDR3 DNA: TGTGCCAGCAGCTTATGGGGGACAGGGAGGTCTGGAAACACCATATATTTT
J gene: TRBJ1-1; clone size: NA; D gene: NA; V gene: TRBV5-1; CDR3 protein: CASRGRGHLGTEAFF; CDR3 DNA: TGCGCCAGCCGGGGACGGGGACACCTGGGCACTGAAGCTTTCTTT
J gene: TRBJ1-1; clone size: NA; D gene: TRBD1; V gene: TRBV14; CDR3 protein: CASSPPDRESEAFF; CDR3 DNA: TGTGCCAGCAGCCCACCGGACAGGGAGTCTGAAGCTTTCTTT
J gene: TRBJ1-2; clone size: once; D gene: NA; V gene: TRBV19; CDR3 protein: CASSTGHRNYGYTF; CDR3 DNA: TGTGCCAGTAGTACGGGACACAGAAACTATGGCTACACCTTC
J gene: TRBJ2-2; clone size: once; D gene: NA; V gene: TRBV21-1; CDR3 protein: CASSTVTANTGELFF; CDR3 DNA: TGTGCCAGCAGCACCGTGACAGCGAACACCGGGGAGCTGTTTTTT
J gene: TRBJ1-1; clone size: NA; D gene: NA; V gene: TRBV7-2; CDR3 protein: CASSSNRVGAFF; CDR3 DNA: TGTGCCAGCAGCTCAAACAGGGTTGGCGCTTTCTTT
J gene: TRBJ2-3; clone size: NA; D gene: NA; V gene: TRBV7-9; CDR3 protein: CASSRRGADPPDTQYF; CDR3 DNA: TGTGCCAGCAGCCGGCGGGGAGCAGACCCCCCAGATACGCAGTATTTT
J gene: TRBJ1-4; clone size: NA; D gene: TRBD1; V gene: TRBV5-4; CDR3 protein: CASSLWGTGYEKLFF; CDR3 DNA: TGTGCCAGCAGCTTGTGGGGGACAGGGTATGAAAAACTGTTTTTT
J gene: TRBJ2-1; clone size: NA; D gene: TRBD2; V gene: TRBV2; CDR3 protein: CASIPQRGESNEQFF; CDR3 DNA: TGTGCCAGCATCCCCCAGCGGGGGGAATCCAATGAGCAGTTCTTC
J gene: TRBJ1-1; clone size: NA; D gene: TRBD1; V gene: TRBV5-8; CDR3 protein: CASSPGQGTTEAFF; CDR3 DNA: TGTGCCAGCAGCCCGGGACAGGGTACCACTGAAGCTTTCTTT
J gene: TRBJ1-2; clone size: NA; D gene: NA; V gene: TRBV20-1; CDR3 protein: CSAIRGWGYTF; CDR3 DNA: TGCAGTGCTATTCGAGGCTGGGGCTACACCTTC
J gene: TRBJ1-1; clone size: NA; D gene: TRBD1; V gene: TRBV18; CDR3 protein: CASSRDSLNTEAFF; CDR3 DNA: TGTGCCAGCTCACGGGACAGTTTGAACACTGAAGCTTTCTTT
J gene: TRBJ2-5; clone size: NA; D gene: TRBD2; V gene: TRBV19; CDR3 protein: CASGGGGETQYF; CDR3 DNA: TGTGCCAGTGGGGGCGGGGGGGAGACCCAGTACTTC
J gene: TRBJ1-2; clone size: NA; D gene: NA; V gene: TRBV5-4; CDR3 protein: CASSSQSAGAHGYTF; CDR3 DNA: TGTGCCAGCAGCTCACAGTCAGCGGGGGCGCATGGCTACACCTTC
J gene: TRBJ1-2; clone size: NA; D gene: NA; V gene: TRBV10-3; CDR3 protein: CAISEPRTANSYGYTF; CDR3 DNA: TGTGCCATCAGTGAACCCCGGACAGCTAACTCCTATGGCTACACCTTC
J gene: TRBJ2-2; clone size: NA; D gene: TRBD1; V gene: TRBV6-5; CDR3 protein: CASRLYRGSGELFF; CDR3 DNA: TGTGCCAGCAGATTATACAGGGGCTCCGGGGAGCTGTTTTTT
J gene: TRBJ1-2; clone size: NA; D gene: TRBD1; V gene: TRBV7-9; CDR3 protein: CASSPRENVAGGDGYTF; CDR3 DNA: TGTGCCAGCAGCCCTAGGGAAAATGTGGCAGGGGGCGATGGCTACACCTTC
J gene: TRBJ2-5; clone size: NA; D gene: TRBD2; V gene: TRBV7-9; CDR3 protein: CASSHPPSGGYHQETQYF; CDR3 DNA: TGTGCCAGCAGCCACCCCCCTAGCGGGGGGTACCACCAAGAGACCCAGTACTTC
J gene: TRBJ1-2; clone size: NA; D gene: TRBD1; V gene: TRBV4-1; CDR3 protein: CAGSSDRYYGYTF; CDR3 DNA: TGCGCCGGCAGCTCGGACAGGTACTATGGCTACACCTTC
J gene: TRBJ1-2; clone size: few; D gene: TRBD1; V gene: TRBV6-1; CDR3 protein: CASTRQGRNGYTF; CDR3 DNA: TGTGCCAGCACCCGACAGGGGAGGAATGGCTACACCTTC
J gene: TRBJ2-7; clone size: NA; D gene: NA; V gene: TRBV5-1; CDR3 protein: CASRPGTQPLGSYEQYF; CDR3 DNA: TGCGCCAGCAGGCCCGGGACACAACCCTTGGGCTCCTACGAGCAGTACTTC
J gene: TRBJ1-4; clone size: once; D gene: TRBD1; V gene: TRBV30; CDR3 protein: CASTGANEKLFF; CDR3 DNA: TGTGCCTCAACAGGGGCCAATGAAAAACTGTTTTTT
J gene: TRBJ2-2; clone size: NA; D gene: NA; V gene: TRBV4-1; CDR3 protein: CASSQDCDTGELFF; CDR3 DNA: TGCGCCAGCAGCCAAGATTGCGACACCGGGGAGCTGTTTTTT
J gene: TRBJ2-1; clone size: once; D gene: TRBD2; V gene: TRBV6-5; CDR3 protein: CASSRLAGDQGQFF; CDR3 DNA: TGTGCCAGCAGCCGACTAGCGGGGGACCAGGGGCAGTTCTTC
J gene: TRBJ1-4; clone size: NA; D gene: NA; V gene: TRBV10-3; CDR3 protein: CAISDGGSSRRDEKLFF; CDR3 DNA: TGTGCCATCAGTGATGGGGGGTCATCTCGGAGGGATGAAAAACTGTTTTTT
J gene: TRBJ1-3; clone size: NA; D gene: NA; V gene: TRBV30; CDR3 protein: CAWSESPQLPRLTFSTGNTIYF; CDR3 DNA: TGTGCCTGGAGTGAGAGTCCCCAACTTCCGCGACTGACCTTTAGCACTGGAAACACCATATATTTT
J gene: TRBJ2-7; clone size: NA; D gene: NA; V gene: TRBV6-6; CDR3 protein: CASSYGAGEPYEQYF; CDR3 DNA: TGTGCCAGCAGTTACGGGGCAGGGGAACCGTACGAGCAGTACTTC
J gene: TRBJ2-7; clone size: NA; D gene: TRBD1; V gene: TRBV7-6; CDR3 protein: CASSLERKGAHHYEQYF; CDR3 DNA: TGTGCCAGCAGCTTAGAGAGGAAGGGGGCGCATCACTACGAGCAGTACTTC
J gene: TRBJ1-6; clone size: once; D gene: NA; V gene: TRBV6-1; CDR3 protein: CASSERMGPNSPLHF; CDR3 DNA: TGTGCCAGCAGTGAAAGGATGGGCCCTAATTCACCCCTCCACTTT
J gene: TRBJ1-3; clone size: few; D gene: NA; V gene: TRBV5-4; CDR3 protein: CASSLETSSSGNTIYF; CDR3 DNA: TGTGCCAGCAGCTTGGAGACTTCCAGCTCTGGAAACACCATATATTTT
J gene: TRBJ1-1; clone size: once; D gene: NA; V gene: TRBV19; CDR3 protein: CASSQWGLTNTEAFF; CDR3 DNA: TGTGCCAGTAGTCAGTGGGGACTGACGAACACTGAAGCTTTCTTT
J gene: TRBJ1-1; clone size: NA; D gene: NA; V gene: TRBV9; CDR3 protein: CASSPGDWGWTESTEAFF; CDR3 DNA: TGTGCCAGCAGCCCAGGAGATTGGGGTTGGACTGAGAGCACTGAAGCTTTCTTT
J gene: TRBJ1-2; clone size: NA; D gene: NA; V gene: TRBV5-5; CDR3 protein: CASSPVWGSGYTF; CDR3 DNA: TGTGCCAGCAGCCCAGTGTGGGGCTCTGGCTACACCTTC
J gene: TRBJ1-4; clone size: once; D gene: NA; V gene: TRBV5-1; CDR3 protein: CASSTDSAGNEKLFF; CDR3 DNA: TGCGCCAGCAGCACAGACAGCGCGGGGAATGAAAAACTGTTTTTT
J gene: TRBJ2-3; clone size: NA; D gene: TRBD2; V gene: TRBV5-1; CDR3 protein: CASSGLVAGPRRTDTQYF; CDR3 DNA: TGCGCCAGCTCCGGGTTGGTAGCGGGCCCCCGCCGAACAGATACGCAGTATTTT
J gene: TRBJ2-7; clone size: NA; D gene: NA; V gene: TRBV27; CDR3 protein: CASRLYTGMVEQYF; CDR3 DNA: TGTGCCAGCAGACTATATACAGGGATGGTAGAGCAGTACTTC
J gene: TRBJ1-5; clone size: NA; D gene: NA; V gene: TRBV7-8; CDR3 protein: CASSFGMGSGGQPQHF; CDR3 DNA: TGTGCCAGCAGCTTTGGGATGGGCAGCGGCGGTCAGCCCCAGCATTTT
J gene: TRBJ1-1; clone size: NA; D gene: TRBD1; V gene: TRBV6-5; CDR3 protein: CASSCPTGGGGTEAFF; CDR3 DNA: TGTGCCAGCAGTTGCCCTACAGGGGGCGGTGGGACTGAAGCTTTCTTT
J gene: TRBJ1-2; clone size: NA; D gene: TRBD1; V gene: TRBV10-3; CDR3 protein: CAIGKNRGILNYGYTF; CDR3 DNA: TGTGCCATAGGGAAAAACAGGGGAATTTTGAACTATGGCTACACCTTC
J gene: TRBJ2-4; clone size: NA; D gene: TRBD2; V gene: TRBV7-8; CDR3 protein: CASSLAPMAGRENIQYF; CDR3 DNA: TGTGCCAGCAGCTTAGCGCCTATGGCTGGGAGGGAAAACATTCAGTACTTC